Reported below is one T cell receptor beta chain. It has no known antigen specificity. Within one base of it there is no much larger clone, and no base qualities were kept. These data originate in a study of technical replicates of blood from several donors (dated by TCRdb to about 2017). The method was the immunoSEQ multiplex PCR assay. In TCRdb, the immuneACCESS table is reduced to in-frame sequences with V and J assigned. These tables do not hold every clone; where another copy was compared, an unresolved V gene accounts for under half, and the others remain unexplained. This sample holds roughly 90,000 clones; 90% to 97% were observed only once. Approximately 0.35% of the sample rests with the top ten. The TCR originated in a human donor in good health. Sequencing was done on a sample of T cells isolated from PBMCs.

The sequenced DNA is TGCGCCAGCAGCTTGGCCCCCAGGGACACTGAAGCTTTCTTT. It translates to CASSLAPRDTEAFF. The sequence joins TRBV5-1 to TRBJ1-1; possibly the D gene is TRBD1, per 5 matching bases. Cut back by 0 bases and 3 bases, the V and J ends lie 9 bases apart. CDR1 and CDR2 are read off the germline V gene as SGHRS and YFSETQ. The CDR3, cysteine through phenylalanine, is 14 amino acids long. The only DNA kept is the CDR3, 42 bases in frame from the first base.